A selection of T cell receptor beta chains follows, all from one sample in a study of cytomegalovirus exposure and HLA in healthy donors. The assay was immunoSEQ multiplex PCR, and TCRdb's table has in-frame clones only and misses some. The data hold about 60,000 clones, with roughly 95% observed a single time. Input material: PBMCs. All receptors derive from a woman aged 18-29 years in good health and CMV-seronegative. Both conserved end residues are part of each CDR3. Each record gives: D gene, V gene, J gene, clone size, CDR3 protein, CDR3 DNA. A D gene is named only where the DNA matches it firmly. Only part of the rows carry a size: once, few, many, or a class if the clone is expanded.

NA	TRBV29-1	TRBJ1-2	NA	CSVRYWATYGYTF	TGCAGCGTTCGGTATTGGGCAACCTATGGCTACACCTTC
NA	TRBV15	TRBJ1-2	NA	CATRVRSGGYTF	TGTGCCACCAGGGTTCGGTCAGGAGGCTACACCTTC
TRBD2	TRBV27	TRBJ2-4	NA	CAAGGKNIQYF	TGCGCCGCGGGGGGCAAAAACATTCAGTACTTC
TRBD1	TRBV19	TRBJ1-2	NA	CASSIPRDRGERRGYTF	TGTGCCAGTAGTATCCCCCGGGACAGGGGTGAAAGACGGGGCTACACCTTC
TRBD1	TRBV28	TRBJ1-3	once	CASSRDRLSGNTIYF	TGTGCCAGCAGCAGGGACAGGTTATCTGGAAACACCATATATTTT
NA	TRBV30	TRBJ2-7	NA	CAWSRSGFEQYF	TGTGCCTGGAGCCGCAGCGGTTTCGAGCAGTACTTC
NA	TRBV4-3	TRBJ1-3	NA	CASSQAAVSGNTIYF	TGCGCCAGCAGCCAGGCAGCGGTCTCTGGAAACACCATATATTTT
NA	TRBV21-1	TRBJ2-7	NA	CASSKRTGLSLYEQYF	TGTGCCAGCAGCAAACGGACGGGACTTAGCCTCTACGAGCAGTACTTC
NA	TRBV5-1	TRBJ2-2	NA	CASSLYGSNTGELFF	TGCGCCAGCAGCTTGTATGGCAGTAACACCGGGGAGCTGTTTTTT
NA	TRBV7-9	TRBJ1-4	NA	CASSWAGRGPTNEKLFF	TGTGCCAGCAGCTGGGCTGGCAGGGGCCCAACTAATGAAAAACTGTTTTTT
TRBD1	TRBV6-6	TRBJ2-7	NA	CASSYGDRGHGYF	TGTGCCAGCAGTTACGGGGACAGGGGGCATGGGTACTTC
NA	TRBV6-4	TRBJ2-1	NA	CASSPGGTGSYNEQFF	TGTGCCAGCAGCCCCGGCGGGACCGGCTCCTACAATGAGCAGTTCTTC
TRBD1	TRBV7-2	TRBJ2-7	NA	CASSPGTGFTYEQYF	TGTGCCAGCAGCCCTGGGACAGGATTTACCTACGAGCAGTACTTC
TRBD1	TRBV7-6	TRBJ2-1	once	CASSLNRGPDNEQFF	TGTGCCAGCAGCTTAAACAGGGGGCCGGACAATGAGCAGTTCTTC
TRBD1	TRBV10-1	TRBJ2-6	NA	CASSPQGAGGANVLTF	TGCGCCAGCAGCCCACAGGGGGCCGGTGGGGCCAACGTCCTGACTTTC
NA	TRBV5-6	TRBJ2-7	NA	CASSLGSGNYEQYF	TGTGCCAGCAGCTTGGGATCCGGGAACTACGAGCAGTACTTC
TRBD1	TRBV29-1	TRBJ2-3	NA	CSVPDRAVRDTQYF	TGCAGCGTACCCGACAGGGCGGTACGCGATACGCAGTATTTT
NA	TRBV21-1	TRBJ1-1	NA	CASSKVGRGQNTEAFF	TGTGCCAGCAGCAAGGTGGGGAGGGGCCAGAACACTGAAGCTTTCTTT
NA	TRBV7-8	TRBJ2-5	NA	CASSLVPYQETQYF	TGTGCCAGCAGCTTAGTTCCCTACCAAGAGACCCAGTACTTC
NA	TRBV28	TRBJ1-2	NA	CASSFTTRGGGYTF	TGTGCCAGCAGTTTTACCACCCGGGGGGGAGGCTACACCTTC
TRBD2	TRBV5-1	TRBJ2-3	few	CASSRGGSTDTQYF	TGCGCCAGCAGCCGCGGGGGGAGCACAGATACGCAGTATTTT
NA	TRBV18	TRBJ1-3	NA	CASSPGLNSGNTIYF	TGTGCCAGCTCCCCGGGACTCAACTCTGGAAACACCATATATTTT
NA	TRBV20-1	TRBJ2-5	once	CSARRGETQYF	TGCAGTGCTAGGAGGGGGGAGACCCAGTACTTC
TRBD1	TRBV18	TRBJ1-5	NA	CASSPGGQAYSNQPQHF	TGTGCCAGCTCCCCGGGGGGACAGGCCTATAGCAATCAGCCCCAGCATTTT
NA	TRBV5-1	TRBJ1-4	NA	CASSPLSTNEKLFF	TGCGCCAGCAGCCCCCTTAGTACTAATGAAAAACTGTTTTTT
TRBD2	TRBV7-2	TRBJ2-2	NA	CASSLPRTSGRGAGELFF	TGTGCCAGCAGCTTACCCCGGACTAGCGGGAGAGGCGCCGGGGAGCTGTTTTTT
NA	TRBV5-6	TRBJ1-1	NA	CASSLGGGGGTEAFF	TGTGCCAGCAGCTTGGGTGGGGGGGGTGGTACTGAAGCTTTCTTT
TRBD1	TRBV19	TRBJ2-2	NA	CASRTGTGETGELFF	TGTGCCAGTAGGACCGGGACAGGGGAAACCGGGGAGCTGTTTTTT
TRBD1	TRBV7-9	TRBJ2-7	NA	CASSERQGKGYEQYF	TGTGCCAGCAGCGAAAGACAGGGTAAAGGCTACGAGCAGTACTTC
NA	TRBV6-1	TRBJ1-5	NA	CASSEAGGYQPQHF	TGTGCCAGCAGTGAAGCGGGGGGGTATCAGCCCCAGCATTTT
TRBD1	TRBV25-1	TRBJ1-2	NA	CASTPREGAPGGYTF	TGTGCCAGCACCCCCCGCGAGGGGGCGCCTGGGGGCTACACCTTC
TRBD2	TRBV18	TRBJ2-3	NA	CASSTRAGGPHTQYF	TGTGCCAGCTCAACCCGTGCGGGAGGCCCCCATACGCAGTATTTT
TRBD1	TRBV7-2	TRBJ2-7	NA	CASSLVEGTAYEQYF	TGTGCCAGCAGCTTAGTAGAAGGGACAGCCTACGAGCAGTACTTC